This TCR beta chain was recorded in a study of T cell responses to AZD1222 COVID-19 vaccine. The table came from immunoSEQ multiplex PCR; TCRdb's copy has only in-frame clones and leaves some out. Of some 150,000 clones in the sample, around four fifths were seen once. Germline CDR1 reads MNHEY; CDR2 reads SVGAGI. This CDR3 has 13 amino acids. Trimming pared 0 bases from V and 7 bases from J, leaving 9 bases between. The J gene is TRBJ1-2, the V gene TRBV6-5; D call uncertain. The sample was peripheral blood, taken on day 0 of MenACWY control vaccination. The receptor's source is an adult in good health. CDR3 nucleotides: TGTGCCAGCAGTTACTCGTCTCCAGGTGGCTACACCTTC. It encodes CASSYSSPGGYTF.